In its sample, the clone carrying this T cell receptor (beta chain) was seen a few times. Its target is unknown. This record comes from a study of T-cell memory formation after mild COVID-19. MiXCR, run by TCRdb on the 5' RACE reads, gives a single entry per CDR3 protein. Counted here are approximately 480,000 distinct CDR3 sequences, roughly 20% occurring once; the ten biggest clones make up roughly an eighth. V shed 6 bases and J shed 5 bases, with 17 bases lying between them. The CDR3 runs to 15 residues. Study observations and caveats: A second wave of clones peaked on day 37, and their SARS-CoV-2 specificity went unconfirmed. Day 15 to 85 contracting clones showed balanced CD4/CD8; day 15 to 37 expanders favored CD4+. Largely, contracting CD4+ clones fell within CM and EM, and contracting CD8+ clones within EMRA. There were some responding clones in pre-infection memory, which suggested that cross-reactive memory had joined.

The sequenced material came from PBMCs or a T cell subset sorted from them (not recorded which). The genes are TRBV12-3 or TRBV12-4 and TRBJ2-1; TRBD2 is a possible D gene (7 bases). This clonotype originated in an adult woman who had mild COVID-19 (a few samples of this study predate the infection). Cell type and time point are not known. The CDR3 here is CASSPGGAVNNEQFF. The CDR3 bases are TGTGCCAGCAGCCCTGGGGGGGCTGTGAACAATGAGCAGTTCTTC.